This TCR beta chain was sequenced in a study of blood T cell repertoires in COVID-19. This clone has a handful of counts. As processed by the authors: Amplification from reference gene primers served as the basis for estimated nucleated cell counts. Assay used: immunoSEQ multiplex PCR; TCRdb lists only in-frame clones, some missing. V and J calls and clone size follow that table, whereas D and trimming were derived from the DNA. Of roughly 220,000 clones in the sample, around 80% were seen once. This CDR3 is 15 amino acids long. The germline V gene encodes CDR1 SGHVS and CDR2 FNYEAQ. J lost 1 base, V lost 4 bases, and 6 bases had no gene match.

The sample comprised peripheral blood. The sequence derives from a woman aged 35 to 49 who had recovered from COVID-19. The chain recombines TRBV7-6 with TRBJ1-2; TRBD1 agrees at 7 bases. CDR3 in DNA: TGTGCCAGCAGCTCGGGGACAGTTGATAACTATGGCTACACCTTC. Protein: CASSSGTVDNYGYTF.